These T cell receptor beta chains were read from a single sample in a study of T cells after yellow fever vaccination. In TCRdb, the 5' RACE reads were re-called with MiXCR into one record per CDR3 protein. The sample carries 300,000 to 350,000 distinct CDR3 sequences, around 10% recorded once. Sequences were derived from CD4+ T cells sorted from PBMCs, sampled 45 days after the yellow fever booster vaccination. These receptors were collected from a young man who received the YFV17D yellow fever vaccine. The CDR3 runs from the conserved cysteine through the conserved F or W. A D gene is named only where the DNA matches it firmly. A row's size may be missing; if present it is once, few, many or a size class.

.	TRBV5-1	.	TRBJ1-5	CASSSGASPDQPQHF	TGCGCCAGCAGCTCTGGTGCCTCCCCCGATCAGCCCCAGCATTTT
many	TRBV4-1	TRBD1	TRBJ1-4	CASSQATGGINEKLFF	TGCGCCAGCAGCCAGGCCACAGGGGGGATAAATGAAAAACTGTTTTTT
.	TRBV29-1	.	TRBJ1-5	CSVWESSNQPQHF	TGCAGCGTGTGGGAGAGTAGCAATCAGCCCCAGCATTTT
.	TRBV19	TRBD1	TRBJ2-1	CASSVRQGNEQFF	TGTGCCAGTAGTGTTAGACAGGGAAATGAGCAGTTCTTC
.	TRBV5-1	TRBD2	TRBJ2-3	CASSLTSGGAGTQYF	TGCGCCAGCAGCCTGACTAGCGGGGGGGCGGGTACGCAGTATTTT
.	TRBV4-1	.	TRBJ2-7	CASSQDRGTPYEQYF	TGCGCCAGCAGCCAAGATCGAGGCACCCCCTACGAGCAGTACTTC
many	TRBV5-1	.	TRBJ2-1	CASSSGTRIYNEQFF	TGCGCCAGCAGCTCCGGGACACGAATTTACAATGAGCAGTTCTTC
few	TRBV5-5	TRBD1	TRBJ2-3	CASSLWTGDTDTQYF	TGTGCCAGCAGCTTGTGGACAGGAGACACAGATACGCAGTATTTT
many	TRBV5-5	.	TRBJ2-7	CASSLAWGNEQYF	TGTGCCAGCAGCTTGGCGTGGGGGAACGAGCAGTACTTC
many	TRBV6-2/TRBV6-3	.	TRBJ2-5	CASRFRDLSSQETQYF	TGTGCCAGCAGATTTCGGGATCTCAGCAGCCAAGAGACCCAGTACTTC
few	TRBV4-1	.	TRBJ1-6	CASSFTGTYNSPLHF	TGCGCCAGCAGCTTCACCGGGACCTATAATTCACCCCTCCACTTT
many	TRBV12-3/TRBV12-4	.	TRBJ1-1	CASSRGDAAFF	TGTGCCAGCAGCCGGGGTGACGCAGCTTTCTTT
many	TRBV21-1	.	TRBJ2-1	CASSKAGTGNSGEQFF	TGTGCCAGCAGCAAAGCTGGGACAGGGAATTCGGGGGAGCAGTTCTTC
.	TRBV7-9	TRBD2	TRBJ2-1	CASSPGLASFYNEQFF	TGTGCCAGCAGCCCTGGACTAGCATCTTTCTACAATGAGCAGTTCTTC
.	TRBV6-2/TRBV6-3	TRBD1	TRBJ1-5	CASSAFTGGTGNQPQHF	TGTGCCAGCAGCGCCTTTACAGGGGGCACTGGCAATCAGCCCCAGCATTTT
.	TRBV5-6	.	TRBJ2-2	CASSSRAAGELFF	TGTGCCAGCAGCTCCCGGGCAGCCGGGGAGCTGTTTTTT
many	TRBV4-3	.	TRBJ2-5	CASSQGTVSGETQYF	TGCGCCAGCAGCCAAGGGACGGTGTCGGGGGAGACCCAGTACTTC
many	TRBV9	.	TRBJ2-2	CASSVGSGTGELFF	TGTGCCAGCAGCGTAGGAAGCGGTACCGGGGAGCTGTTTTTT
.	TRBV6-2/TRBV6-3	.	TRBJ2-7	CASSYYRSPYEQYF	TGTGCCAGCAGTTACTACCGATCACCCTACGAGCAGTACTTC
.	TRBV5-1	.	TRBJ2-7	CASSPDFTYEQYF	TGCGCCAGCAGCCCCGACTTCACCTACGAGCAGTACTTC
.	TRBV5-4	TRBD1	TRBJ1-1	CASSLAGGERAFF	TGTGCCAGCAGCTTGGCAGGGGGCGAGAGAGCTTTCTTT
few	TRBV7-9	.	TRBJ1-5	CASTSTRGDQPQHF	TGTGCCAGCACCTCGACTCGGGGTGATCAGCCCCAGCATTTT
few	TRBV15	.	TRBJ1-6	CATSERTEIRSPLHF	TGTGCCACCAGCGAGAGGACAGAGATACGGTCACCCCTCCACTTT
few	TRBV7-2	.	TRBJ2-5	CASSESAWGTQYF	TGTGCCAGCAGCGAATCCGCCTGGGGGACCCAGTACTTC
few	TRBV7-3	TRBD1	TRBJ2-1	CASSSASGTGNYEQFF	TGTGCCAGCAGCTCCGCGTCCGGGACAGGGAATTACGAGCAGTTCTTC
many	TRBV4-3	.	TRBJ1-2	CASSQEGGQGYGYTF	TGCGCCAGCAGCCAAGAAGGAGGTCAGGGCTATGGCTACACCTTC
.	TRBV7-9	.	TRBJ1-5	CASSLDWGQPQHF	TGTGCCAGCAGCTTAGATTGGGGACAGCCCCAGCATTTT
few	TRBV20-1	TRBD2	TRBJ2-3	CSARTSVGTDTQYF	TGCAGTGCCCGAACTAGCGTGGGCACAGATACGCAGTATTTT
few	TRBV7-2	.	TRBJ1-1	CASRGWGDKAFF	TGTGCCAGCAGGGGATGGGGGGACAAAGCTTTCTTT
many	TRBV4-1	TRBD2	TRBJ2-1	CASSLPGGSYNEQFF	TGCGCCAGCAGCCTCCCGGGGGGTTCCTACAATGAGCAGTTCTTC
.	TRBV6-5	.	TRBJ1-2	CASSFTRTHLGYTF	TGTGCCAGCAGTTTCACCAGGACACATCTGGGCTACACCTTC
few	TRBV6-5	.	TRBJ1-1	CASSSGYGLRQAFF	TGTGCCAGCAGTTCCGGGTACGGACTGAGGCAAGCTTTCTTT
.	TRBV2	.	TRBJ2-2	CASSQGRSGELFF	TGTGCCAGCAGTCAGGGACGGTCCGGGGAGCTGTTTTTT
few	TRBV12-3/TRBV12-4	.	TRBJ2-1	CACMGLGSGEQFF	TGTGCCTGCATGGGGTTGGGGTCAGGTGAGCAGTTCTTC
few	TRBV7-2	.	TRBJ2-4	CASTVGDLAKNIQYF	TGTGCCAGCACCGTTGGGGATTTAGCCAAAAACATTCAGTACTTC
few	TRBV29-1	.	TRBJ2-3	CSAWGGATDTQYF	TGCAGCGCCTGGGGGGGGGCAACAGATACGCAGTATTTT
.	TRBV6-5	.	TRBJ1-1	CASSRRIRDTEAFF	TGTGCCAGCAGTCGCAGGATAAGGGACACTGAAGCTTTCTTT
few	TRBV7-3	.	TRBJ2-3	CASSPGTPTDTQYF	TGTGCCAGCAGCCCCGGGACACCCACAGATACGCAGTATTTT
.	TRBV20-1	.	TRBJ1-2	CSARGGVNYGYTF	TGCAGTGCGAGGGGGGGAGTTAACTATGGCTACACCTTC
few	TRBV18	TRBD1	TRBJ2-5	CASSPPPGTGQETQYF	TGTGCCAGCTCACCCCCTCCTGGGACAGGGCAAGAGACCCAGTACTTC
.	TRBV21-1	.	TRBJ2-4	CASSLLAGGDFAYF	TGTGCCAGCAGCCTATTGGCAGGGGGGGACTTTGCGTACTTC
few	TRBV20-1	.	TRBJ2-5	CSAREGQETQYF	TGCAGTGCTAGAGAGGGCCAAGAGACCCAGTACTTC
few	TRBV18	.	TRBJ2-4	CASSPPSLAKNIQYF	TGTGCCAGCTCACCACCCTCCCTAGCCAAAAACATTCAGTACTTC
few	TRBV14	.	TRBJ2-4	CASTKNLRQLAKNIQYF	TGTGCCAGCACCAAGAACCTCAGACAGTTAGCCAAAAACATTCAGTACTTC